The TCR beta chain described here comes from a study of shared T cell receptors in the human thymus. Generated by immunoSEQ multiplex PCR, the TCRdb table keeps only in-frame clones and is missing some. This sample has more than 550,000 clones, with around 85% found just once. Germline CDR1 reads SGHDT; CDR2 reads YYEEEE. CDR3 length equals 15 residues. V lost 2 bases, J lost 2 bases, and 3 bases stayed unmatched. This sample was shared with a second study, whose subject was human thymus T cells. This second report adds: Donation came from healthy Finnish infants having corrective surgery for congenital heart defects. From resections taken during corrective heart surgery, the thymus tissue was obtained. In thymic and blood repertoires alike, V and J usage looked biased.

Source material: thymocytes. The chain has TRBV5-6 and TRBJ2-2, with 7 bases fitting TRBD2. This clonotype was sampled from a girl less than two years old with a congenital heart defect. This chain's CDR3 is CASSLWGGNTGELFF. CDR3 nucleotide sequence: TGTGCCAGCAGCTTATGGGGGGGTAACACCGGGGAGCTGTTTTTT. The whole variable domain, remainder taken from reference TRBV5-6 and TRBJ2-2, is DAGVTQSPTHLIKTRGQQVTLRCSPKSGHDTVSWYQQALGQGPQFIFQYYEEEERQRGNFPDRFSGHQFPNYSSELNVNALLLGDSALYLCASSLWGGNTGELFFGEGSRLTVL.